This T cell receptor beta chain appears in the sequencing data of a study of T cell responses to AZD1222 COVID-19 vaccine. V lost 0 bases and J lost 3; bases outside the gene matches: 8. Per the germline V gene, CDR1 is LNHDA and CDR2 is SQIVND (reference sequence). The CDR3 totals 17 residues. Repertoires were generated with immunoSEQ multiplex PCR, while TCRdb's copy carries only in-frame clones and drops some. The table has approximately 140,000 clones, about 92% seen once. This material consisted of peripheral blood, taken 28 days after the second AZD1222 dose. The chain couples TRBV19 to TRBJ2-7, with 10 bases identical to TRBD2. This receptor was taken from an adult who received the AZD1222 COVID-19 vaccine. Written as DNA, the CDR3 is TGTGCCAGTAGTATAGAGGGAACTAGCGGGGTAGGCTACGAGCAGTACTTC. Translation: CASSIEGTSGVGYEQYF.